The 28 T cell receptor beta chains below were found in one sample sequenced in a study of T cells after yellow fever vaccination. TCRdb re-called the 5' RACE reads with MiXCR, one entry per CDR3 protein. Of 95,000 to 100,000 distinct CDR3 sequences listed, around 5.5% are singletons. The specimen comprised CD8+ T cells sorted from PBMCs, sampled 10 days after the yellow fever booster vaccination. These receptors were obtained from a young man who received the YFV17D yellow fever vaccine.

V usage is TRBV4-2 and J usage is TRBJ2-7, with TRBD2 matching 7 bases. Germline loops: CDR1 LGHNA, CDR2 YNFKEQ. V dropped 4 bases and J dropped 2; count of bases not matched to a gene: 8. The CDR3 runs 15 residues. The CDR3 DNA is TGTGCCAGCAGCCCAGAGCGGGGCACCACCTACGAGCAGTACTTC. Translated: CASSPERGTTYEQYF.

A few counts support this clonotype. The rearrangement joins TRBV6-5 to TRBJ2-3, with 11 bases aligning to TRBD2. The junction had 2 bases not matched to a gene; V was cut back by 6 bases and J by 3 bases. The CDR3 is made up of 14 amino acids. CDR1 is MNHEY and CDR2 is SVGAGI in the germline V gene. The CDR3: CASRIAGGTDTQYF. In DNA form, the CDR3 reads TGTGCCAGCAGAATAGCGGGGGGGACAGATACGCAGTATTTT.

Only a few counts were recorded for this clonotype. J is TRBJ2-1 and V is TRBV6-5, with D possibly being TRBD1 (5 bases). Germline V gene lookup returns CDR1 MNHEY and CDR2 SVGAGI. This CDR3 region has 14 residues. The V end was cut by 2 bases, the J end by 4 bases, with 9 bases between. This CDR3 is CASSYLDSYNEQFF. Here the CDR3 DNA reads TGTGCCAGCAGTTACCTAGACAGTTACAATGAGCAGTTCTTC.

This chain joins TRBV4-1 and TRBJ1-4; maybe TRBD1 (5 bases). This CDR3 has 18 residues. The V end was cut by 4 bases, the J end by 0 bases, with 18 bases between. Germline CDR1 reads MGHRA; CDR2 reads YSYEKL. The CDR3 loop reads CASSPNRDLIATNEKLFF. CDR3 sequence (DNA): TGCGCCAGCAGCCCCAACCGGGACCTCATTGCAACTAATGAAAAACTGTTTTTT.

This chain uses TRBV4-3 with TRBJ1-2; D gene unclear. Trimming stripped 0 bases from V and 8 bases from J, with 16 bases between. This CDR3 contains 15 residues. Germline CDR1 and CDR2: LGHNA and YSLEER. The CDR3 loop reads CASSQDSLPLGGYTF. Here the CDR3 DNA reads TGCGCCAGCAGCCAAGATTCTCTCCCCCTCGGCGGCTACACCTTC.

Ten or more counts support this clonotype. CDR3 DNA sequence: TGTGCCAGCAGTCCCCCAGGGGGGAACACCGGGGAGCTGTTTTTT. It specifies CASSPPGGNTGELFF. The chain recombines TRBV12-3 or TRBV12-4 with TRBJ2-2; TRBD1 aligns across 7 bases. This CDR3 spans 15 amino acids. V dropped 5 bases and J dropped 1; count of bases not matched to a gene: 4.

The chain employs TRBV4-3 and TRBJ2-1; D is possibly TRBD1 or TRBD2 (5 bases each). Germline loops: CDR1 LGHNA, CDR2 YSLEER. The V end lost 0 bases, the J end lost 9 bases, and 9 bases lay between the germline ends. The CDR3 consists of 13 residues. The CDR3 region is CASSQEGLAEQFF. In DNA, the CDR3 is TGCGCCAGCAGCCAAGAGGGGCTAGCTGAGCAGTTCTTC.

This clonotype has ten or more counts. The chain combines TRBV7-8 with TRBJ2-1; TRBD2 aligns across 9 bases. The CDR3 consists of 15 residues. Trimming at V came to 5 bases and at J to 8 bases, leaving 10 bases not matched to a gene. Germline V gene sequence: CDR1 SGHVS, CDR2 FQNEAQ. The chain's CDR3 is CASSPISGLAYEQFF. As DNA, the CDR3 is TGTGCCAGCAGCCCTATCTCGGGACTAGCTTATGAGCAGTTCTTC.

Ten or more counts support this clonotype. The genes are TRBV7-8 and TRBJ1-4; 7 bases are a match to TRBD1. Germline V gene data show CDR1 as SGHVS and CDR2 as FQNEAQ. V lost 4 bases and J lost 5; bases outside the gene matches: 4. The CDR3 spans 14 residues. CDR3 in DNA: TGTGCCAGCAGCTGGGGACAGCGAAATGAAAAACTGTTTTTT. Its protein is CASSWGQRNEKLFF.

This clonotype was observed a few times. The rearrangement uses TRBV20-1 and TRBJ2-7; D call uncertain. The ends were cut back, 6 bases at V and 7 bases at J, with 22 bases in the middle. The germline gives CDR1 DFQATT, CDR2 SNEGSKA (reference sequence). The CDR3 loop spans 14 amino acids. The CDR3 loop reads CSAPFRQGLGEQYF. CDR3 in DNA: TGCAGTGCCCCTTTCCGACAAGGGCTAGGAGAGCAGTACTTC.

This clonotype has just a few counts. The V gene is TRBV12-3 or TRBV12-4, the J gene TRBJ2-1, with a tentative D call TRBD2 (5 bases). The CDR3 is 13 residues long. Trimming shortened V by 3 bases and J by 12 bases, and 15 bases separated the two germline ends. The CDR3 DNA reads as TGTGCCAGCAGTTTCGAAGGAGAAAGCGGGCAGTTCTTC. As protein: CASSFEGESGQFF.

There are many counts of this clonotype. The V and J genes are TRBV4-3 and TRBJ2-6; unclear D gene. Germline CDR1 LGHNA, CDR2 YSLEER. The CDR3 length is 14 residues. The V end lost 4 bases, the J end lost 0 bases, and 4 bases lay between the germline ends. This CDR3 is CASSLNSGANVLTF. CDR3 sequence (DNA): TGCGCCAGCAGCCTAAACTCTGGGGCCAACGTCCTGACTTTC.

This clonotype was counted a few times. The rearrangement links TRBV20-1 to TRBJ1-1, with 9 bases fitting TRBD1. The length of the CDR3 is 13 residues. The germline V gene encodes CDR1 DFQATT and CDR2 SNEGSKA (reference sequence). The junction had 5 bases not matched to a gene; V was cut back by 8 bases and J by 1 base. Here the CDR3 reads CSPGTGRNTEAFF. CDR3 coding DNA: TGCAGTCCTGGGACAGGGAGGAACACTGAAGCTTTCTTT.

The J gene is TRBJ1-1, the V gene TRBV12-3 or TRBV12-4; a possible D gene is TRBD1 (6 bases). The V end was cut by 6 bases, the J end by 8 bases, with 19 bases between. The CDR3 extends over 14 amino acids. The CDR3, as DNA: TGTGCCAGCAGCGCCTTCAGGGGTCTACAAGAAGCTTTCTTT. Amino acids: CASSAFRGLQEAFF.

The sample holds many counts of this clonotype. The chain couples TRBV7-7 to TRBJ2-1; 7 nucleotides match TRBD2. The CDR3 loop spans 13 amino acids. In germline, CDR1 is SSHAT, CDR2 FNYEAQ (reference sequence). Trimming removed 1 base from V and 11 bases from J; junction bases left unmatched: 5. The DNA for the CDR3 is TGTGCCAGCAGCTTAGGAGCGGGGAAGCAGCAGTTCTTC. It codes for CASSLGAGKQQFF.

The chain carries TRBV6-1 and TRBJ2-2; tentative D call: TRBD2 (6 bases). The CDR3 consists of 17 residues. Germline CDR1 and CDR2: MNHNS and SASEGT. The V end was cut by 5 bases, the J end by 4 bases, with 20 bases between. This chain's CDR3 is CASSSHNVAGLTGELFF. The CDR3 nucleotides read TGTGCCAGCAGTTCTCACAATGTGGCGGGGCTCACCGGGGAGCTGTTTTTT.

The chain employs TRBV6-2 or TRBV6-3 and TRBJ1-5, with D possibly TRBD1 on 5 matching bases. Germline V gene lookup returns CDR1 MNHEY and CDR2 SVGEGT. V was cut by 1 base and J by 6 bases, with 13 bases left in between. This CDR3 contains 15 residues. CDR3 region: CASSYLGEISQPQHF. CDR3 DNA sequence: TGTGCCAGCAGTTACTTAGGGGAGATTAGTCAGCCCCAGCATTTT.

This clonotype was detected many times. The chain joins TRBV18 to TRBJ2-7; D unresolved. V lost 3 bases and J lost 0, with 6 bases in between. CDR1 is KGHSH, CDR2 LQKENI, per germline. CDR3 length equals 13 residues. The CDR3 bases are TGTGCCAGCTCACCGGCCGGCTCCTACGAGCAGTACTTC. Translated, it gives CASSPAGSYEQYF. Based on the CDR3 plus reference TRBV18 and TRBJ2-7, the full variable domain is NAGVMQNPRHLVRRRGQEARLRCSPMKGHSHVYWYRQLPEEGLKFMVYLQKENIIDESGMPKERFSAEFPKEGPSILRIQQVVRGDSAAYFCASSPAGSYEQYFGPGTRLTVT.

V gene TRBV12-5 combines with J gene TRBJ2-5; D possibly corresponds to TRBD2 (6 bases). Deletions cut 1 base from V and 4 bases from J, with 19 bases between. CDR3 length: 17 amino acids. Germline CDR1 is LGHNT and CDR2 is FRNRAP. The CDR3: CASGLGYTGGGRETQYF. CDR3 nucleotide sequence: TGTGCTAGTGGTTTGGGGTACACCGGGGGAGGCCGAGAGACCCAGTACTTC.

This clonotype was detected a few times. This rearrangement joins TRBV29-1 to TRBJ1-5; 9 bases align to TRBD1. Germline-derived CDR1 and CDR2 are SQVTM and ANQGSEA. After removal of 0 bases from V and 6 bases from J, the junction contained 9 bases not matched to a gene. CDR3 length equals 16 residues. CDR3 DNA sequence: TGCAGCGTTGAAGATAGTTGGGGACAGGGCGGTCAGCCCCAGCATTTT. This encodes CSVEDSWGQGGQPQHF.

The rearrangement joins TRBV7-9 to TRBJ1-1; D unclear. Per germline, CDR1 SEHNR and CDR2 FQNEAQ (reference sequence). V lost 3 bases and J 0 bases, leaving 8 bases between the germline ends. This CDR3 is 14 amino acids long. The CDR3 is CASSFEEMNTEAFF. As DNA, the CDR3 is TGTGCCAGCAGCTTCGAAGAAATGAACACTGAAGCTTTCTTT. Combining the CDR3 with reference TRBV7-9 and TRBJ1-1 gives the whole variable domain DTGVSQNPRHKITKRGQNVTFRCDPISEHNRLYWYRQTLGQGPEFLTYFQNEAQLEKSRLLSDRFSAERPKGSFSTLEIQRTEQGDSAMYLCASSFEEMNTEAFFGQGTRLTVV.

This clonotype counts as medium-sized. The V and J genes are TRBV9 and TRBJ1-1, with a tentative D call TRBD1 (6 bases). CDR3 length: 14 amino acids. Trimming shortened V by 4 bases and J by 8 bases, and 18 bases separated the two germline ends. Germline V gene lookup returns CDR1 SGDLS and CDR2 YYNGEE. Here the CDR3 DNA reads TGTGCCAGCAGCCAGGGCGACAGGACGTACGAAGCTTTCTTT. It yields the protein CASSQGDRTYEAFF.

There are a few counts of this clonotype. The V call is TRBV6-2 or TRBV6-3, the J call TRBJ1-1; D unresolved. The ends were cut back, 2 bases at V and 3 bases at J, with 1 base in the middle. Germline assignment: CDR1 MNHEY and CDR2 SVGEGT. There are 11 residues in the CDR3. CDR3 nucleotides: TGTGCCAGCAGTTACCACACTGAAGCTTTCTTT. It is translated as CASSYHTEAFF.

The rearrangement links TRBV9 to TRBJ1-3, with D uncertain. This CDR3 has 16 amino acids. CDR1 and CDR2 (germline): SGDLS, YYNGEE. Trimming took 4 bases from V and 2 from J, leaving 16 bases between them. DNA for the CDR3: TGTGCCAGCAGCCTTGCCTTTTCCGGACCTGGAAACACCATATATTTT. It yields the protein CASSLAFSGPGNTIYF.

The chain has TRBV15 and TRBJ2-2, with D possibly being TRBD1 (5 bases). Trimming removed 4 bases at V and 2 bases at J, with 11 bases between. The CDR3 covers 15 residues. Germline CDR1 is LNHNV and CDR2 is YYDKDF (reference sequence). The CDR3: CATSMGPENTGELFF. DNA of the CDR3: TGTGCCACCAGCATGGGGCCGGAAAACACCGGGGAGCTGTTTTTT.

The J gene is TRBJ2-2, the V gene TRBV20-1; 7 bases fit TRBD1. The V and J ends lost 3 bases and 6 bases, in that order; junction bases with no gene match: 10. Germline V gene data show CDR1 as DFQATT and CDR2 as SNEGSKA (reference sequence). CDR3 length: 15 amino acids. CDR3 residues: CSARRGPVASGELFF. CDR3 sequence (DNA): TGCAGTGCTAGGAGGGGGCCCGTGGCCTCCGGGGAGCTGTTTTTT.

This clonotype was counted only a few times. This chain uses TRBV27 with TRBJ2-1; 11 bases are a match to TRBD2. The V gene end was trimmed by 3 bases and the J gene end by 4 bases; junction bases not matched to a gene: 2. Germline-derived CDR1 and CDR2 are MNHEY and SMNVEV (reference sequence). The CDR3 length is 15 residues. CDR3 amino acids: CASSFSGGGYNEQFF. CDR3 nucleotides: TGTGCCAGCAGTTTTAGCGGGGGGGGATACAATGAGCAGTTCTTC.

Only a few counts were recorded for this clonotype. The chain uses TRBV20-1 and TRBJ2-7; maybe TRBD2 (5 bases). The CDR3 length is 14 residues. Germline-derived CDR1 and CDR2 are DFQATT and SNEGSKA (reference sequence). Between the trimmed V and J ends, which lost 1 base and 4 bases, there was a span of 14 bases. DNA of the CDR3: TGCAGTGCTAGAGTAGCGAAAACGGGATACGAGCAGTACTTC. It specifies CSARVAKTGYEQYF.